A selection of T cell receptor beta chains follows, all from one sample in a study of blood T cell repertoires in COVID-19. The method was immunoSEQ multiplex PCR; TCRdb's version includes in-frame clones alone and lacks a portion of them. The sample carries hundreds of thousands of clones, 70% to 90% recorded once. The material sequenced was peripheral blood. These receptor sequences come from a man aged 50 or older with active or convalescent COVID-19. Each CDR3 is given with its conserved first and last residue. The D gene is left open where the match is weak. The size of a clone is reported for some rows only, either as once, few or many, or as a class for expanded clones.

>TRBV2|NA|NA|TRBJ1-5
CASSEGGQRGSSQHF
TGTGCCAGCAGTGAAGGGGGGCAGAGGGGCTCGTCTCAGCATTTT
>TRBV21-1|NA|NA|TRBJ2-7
CASRARTGNEQYF
TGTGCCAGCAGAGCTAGGACAGGGAACGAGCAGTACTTC
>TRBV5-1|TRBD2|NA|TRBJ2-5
CASSLSLAGGGTETQYF
TGCGCCAGCAGCTTGAGTCTAGCGGGGGGAGGCACGGAGACCCAGTACTTC
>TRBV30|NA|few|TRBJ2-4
CAWSVQDAKNIQYF
TGTGCCTGGAGTGTACAGGACGCGAAAAACATTCAGTACTTC
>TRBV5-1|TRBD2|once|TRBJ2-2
CASSLRGGRTGELFF
TGCGCCAGCAGCCTGCGGGGCGGGAGAACCGGGGAGCTGTTTTTT
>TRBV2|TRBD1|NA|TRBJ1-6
CASQGTAPNSPLHF
TGTGCCAGCCAGGGGACAGCCCCTAATTCACCCCTCCACTTT
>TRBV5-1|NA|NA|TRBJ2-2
CASSLGFRRTPNTGELFF
TGCGCCAGCAGCTTGGGTTTCAGGAGGACGCCGAACACCGGGGAGCTGTTTTTT
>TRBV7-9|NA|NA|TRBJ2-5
CASSLLQGSETQYF
TGTGCCAGCAGCTTATTACAGGGCAGCGAGACCCAGTACTTC
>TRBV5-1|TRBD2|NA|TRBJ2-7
CASSLASRTSIYEQYF
TGCGCCAGCAGCTTGGCCTCTCGGACTAGCATCTACGAGCAGTACTTC
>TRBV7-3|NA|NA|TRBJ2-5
CASSLMGGQETQYF
TGTGCCAGCAGCTTAATGGGCGGGCAAGAGACCCAGTACTTC
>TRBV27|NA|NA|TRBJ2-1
CASSPFQGIKGNEQFF
TGTGCCAGCAGTCCCTTCCAGGGTATTAAGGGCAATGAGCAGTTCTTC
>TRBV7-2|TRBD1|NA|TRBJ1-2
CASSSFRDSYGYTF
TGTGCCAGCAGCTCATTCCGGGACAGTTATGGCTACACCTTC
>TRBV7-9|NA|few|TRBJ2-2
CASSLDNPLGTGELFF
TGTGCCAGCAGCTTAGATAACCCTCTAGGCACCGGGGAGCTGTTTTTT
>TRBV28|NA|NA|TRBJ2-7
CASSLGQTYEQYF
TGTGCCAGCAGTTTAGGACAGACCTACGAGCAGTACTTC
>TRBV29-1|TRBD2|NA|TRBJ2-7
CSAVTSGTYEQYF
TGCAGCGCCGTAACTAGCGGTACCTACGAGCAGTACTTC
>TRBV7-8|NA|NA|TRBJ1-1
CASSLRGTEAFF
TGTGCCAGCAGCCTCAGGGGCACTGAAGCTTTCTTT
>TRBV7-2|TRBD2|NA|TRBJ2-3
CASSLPGLAGSDTQYF
TGTGCCAGCAGCCTACCGGGACTAGCGGGATCAGATACGCAGTATTTT
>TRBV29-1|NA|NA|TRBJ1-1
CSVGIRGKRRMNTEAFF
TGCAGCGTTGGAATCAGGGGAAAGCGCCGGATGAACACTGAAGCTTTCTTT
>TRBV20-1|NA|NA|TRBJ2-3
CSARENLEQYF
TGCAGTGCTAGAGAAAACCTAGAGCAGTATTTT
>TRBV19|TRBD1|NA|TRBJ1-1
CASSPPGQNEAFF
TGTGCCAGTAGTCCCCCGGGACAGAACGAAGCTTTCTTT
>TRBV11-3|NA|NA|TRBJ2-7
CASSFRDGEQYF
TGTGCCAGCAGCTTCAGGGATGGAGAGCAGTACTTC
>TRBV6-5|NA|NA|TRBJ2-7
CASTVELGSYEQYF
TGTGCCAGCACTGTCGAGCTAGGCTCCTACGAGCAGTACTTC
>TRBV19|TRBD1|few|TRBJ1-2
CASTDRGWRNDYTF
TGTGCCAGTACCGACAGGGGATGGCGTAATGACTACACCTTC
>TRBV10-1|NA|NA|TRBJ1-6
CARSSTPSSYNSPLHF
TGCGCCAGAAGTTCGACTCCTAGCTCCTATAATTCACCCCTCCACTTT
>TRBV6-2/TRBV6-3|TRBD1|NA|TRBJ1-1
CASSPWGQGPTEAFF
TGTGCCAGCAGTCCATGGGGACAGGGGCCCACTGAAGCTTTCTTT
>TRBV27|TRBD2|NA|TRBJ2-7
CASSLNPPGLAGSYEQYF
TGTGCCAGCAGTTTAAACCCTCCGGGACTAGCGGGCTCCTACGAGCAGTACTTC
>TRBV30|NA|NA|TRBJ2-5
CAWQGNGETQYF
TGTGCCTGGCAGGGGAACGGAGAGACCCAGTACTTC
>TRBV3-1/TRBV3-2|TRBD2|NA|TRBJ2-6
CASSLLAGLSGANVLTF
TGTGCCAGCAGCCTTCTAGCGGGCCTCTCTGGGGCCAACGTCCTGACTTTC
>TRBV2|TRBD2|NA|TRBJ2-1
CASSMGLAVNEQFF
TGTGCCAGCAGCATGGGACTAGCGGTCAATGAGCAGTTCTTC
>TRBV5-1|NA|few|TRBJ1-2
CASSIRGLDGYTF
TGCGCCAGCAGCATCAGGGGTCTCGATGGCTACACCTTC
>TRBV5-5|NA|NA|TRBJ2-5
CASSETSEATQYF
TGTGCCAGCAGCGAGACTAGTGAGGCGACCCAGTACTTC
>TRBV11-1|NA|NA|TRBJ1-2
CASSSYPGDFNYGYTF
TGTGCCAGCAGCTCTTACCCAGGGGATTTTAACTATGGCTACACCTTC
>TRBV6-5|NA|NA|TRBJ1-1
CASSYSGTKTEAFF
TGTGCCAGCAGTTACTCCGGGACAAAGACTGAAGCTTTCTTT
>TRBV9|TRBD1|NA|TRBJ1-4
CASSASGTGYEKLFF
TGTGCCAGCAGCGCCTCCGGGACAGGGTATGAAAAACTGTTTTTT
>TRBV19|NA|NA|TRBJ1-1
CASSIGVTNTEAFF
TGTGCCAGTAGTATCGGGGTAACGAACACTGAAGCTTTCTTT
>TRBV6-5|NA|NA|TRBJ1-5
CASSPFQGSNQPQHF
TGTGCCAGCAGCCCCTTCCAGGGGAGCAATCAGCCCCAGCATTTT